Listed below are T cell receptor beta chains from one sample, sequenced in a study of T-cell memory formation after mild COVID-19. TCRdb reprocessed the 5' RACE reads via MiXCR and lists one record per CDR3 protein. The sample contains tens of thousands of distinct CDR3 sequences, roughly 6.1% of which appear only once. Sample: PBMCs or a T cell subset sorted from them (not recorded which). The receptor source for this set is an adult who had mild COVID-19 (a few samples of this study predate the infection). Cell type and time point are not known. CDR3s include the opening cysteine and the closing phenylalanine or tryptophan. D genes are given only for firm matches. Clone size is given for some rows only: seen once, a few or many times, or a class if the clone is expanded.

j_gene,d_gene,v_gene,abundance,CDR3nt,CDR3aa
TRBJ2-1,NA,TRBV7-7,NA,TGTGCTAGCAGCGTAGGAGGGAGTAGCGTCCATGAGCAGTTCTTC,CASSVGGSSVHEQFF
TRBJ1-1,NA,TRBV7-6,many,TGTGCCAGCAGCTCCCTTGTGGGTGGAGCTTTCTTT,CASSSLVGGAFF
TRBJ1-2,NA,TRBV7-9,NA,TGTGCCAGCAGCTTCGGCCAGATGTATGGCTACACCTTC,CASSFGQMYGYTF
TRBJ1-1,NA,TRBV4-2,NA,TGTGCCAGCAGCCAATCGGCGGGGGTGAACACTGAAGCTTTCTTT,CASSQSAGVNTEAFF
TRBJ2-5,TRBD1,TRBV6-1,many,TGTGCCAGCAACCGACAGGGCCAAGAGACCCAGTACTTC,CASNRQGQETQYF
TRBJ1-2,NA,TRBV12-3/TRBV12-4,many,TGTGCCAGCAGTTTAAGTTCTGGGTTCTACACCTTC,CASSLSSGFYTF
TRBJ2-2,NA,TRBV29-1,many,TGCAGCGTTAGCCGGGGGCGAACCGGGGAGCTGTTTTTT,CSVSRGRTGELFF
TRBJ2-1,NA,TRBV7-9,NA,TGTGCCAGCAGCTTAGTCTCACACGCCAGAGGCAATGAGCAGTTCTTC,CASSLVSHARGNEQFF
TRBJ2-5,NA,TRBV2,NA,TGTGCCAGCAGTGAAGAGGTGGAGACCCAGTACTTC,CASSEEVETQYF
TRBJ2-2,NA,TRBV18,NA,TGTGCCAGCTCCCTGCCGGGACAATACACCGGGGAGCTGTTTTTT,CASSLPGQYTGELFF
TRBJ2-5,NA,TRBV7-9,NA,TGTGCCAGCAGCTTAGCGGGAAAAGAGACCCAGTACTTC,CASSLAGKETQYF
TRBJ1-1,TRBD1,TRBV29-1,few,TGCAGCGTTGAAGCCGGGACAGGGTGGACTGAAGCTTTCTTT,CSVEAGTGWTEAFF
TRBJ2-5,TRBD2,TRBV12-3/TRBV12-4,many,TGTGCCAGCAGTGTATATAGCGGGCAAGAGACCCAGTACTTC,CASSVYSGQETQYF
TRBJ2-7,NA,TRBV28,many,TGTGCCAGCAGTTTTTTCGGTCACCGCTCCTACGAGCAGTACTTC,CASSFFGHRSYEQYF
TRBJ2-1,TRBD2,TRBV11-2,many,TGTGCCAGCAGCTCCCTCTTAGCGGGGGGCTCCTACAATGAGCAGTTCTTC,CASSSLLAGGSYNEQFF
TRBJ2-3,NA,TRBV5-1,medium-sized,TGCGCCAGCAGCCCCCCGGATAGCACAGATACGCAGTATTTT,CASSPPDSTDTQYF
TRBJ2-7,NA,TRBV3-1,many,TGTGCCAGCAGCGCAAGGGTTTCCTACGAGCAGTACTTC,CASSARVSYEQYF
TRBJ1-2,NA,TRBV7-9,many,TGTGCCAGCAGCTTAGAGAGATCTAAGGGCTACACCTTC,CASSLERSKGYTF
TRBJ1-4,NA,TRBV2,NA,TGTGCCAGCAGTGTTGTGGGAACTAATGAAAAACTGTTTTTT,CASSVVGTNEKLFF
TRBJ2-6,TRBD1,TRBV12-3/TRBV12-4,many,TGTGCCAGCAGTTCGGGTACACCGGGACAGGGGGCTTCTGGGGCCAACGTCCTGACTTTC,CASSSGTPGQGASGANVLTF
TRBJ1-2,NA,TRBV6-5,NA,TGTGCCAGCAGTGGGAGGAAGGCTGGCTACACCTTC,CASSGRKAGYTF
TRBJ1-5,NA,TRBV4-2,NA,TGTGCCAGCAGCCAAGATTGGGGGCGGCTTAGCAATCAGCCCCAGCATTTT,CASSQDWGRLSNQPQHF
TRBJ1-4,TRBD1,TRBV20-1,few,TGCAGTGCCCTAACCCCCCCGGACAGGGGAGAGAAACTGTTTTTT,CSALTPPDRGEKLFF
TRBJ2-1,NA,TRBV18,few,TGTGCCAGCTCACCACCGGTGTCCACGAATGAGCAGTTCTTC,CASSPPVSTNEQFF
TRBJ2-5,NA,TRBV27,NA,TGTGCCAGCAGTACCCTTGTTAGGGGAGAGACCCAGTACTTC,CASSTLVRGETQYF
TRBJ1-1,TRBD1,TRBV19,NA,TGTGCCAGTAGTACGGACGGACAGGGGAAGGCGAACACTGAAGCTTTCTTT,CASSTDGQGKANTEAFF
TRBJ2-5,NA,TRBV5-4,few,TGTGCCAGCAGCTTGGGGATTCGGGAAGTGGCCCAGTACTTC,CASSLGIREVAQYF
TRBJ2-3,TRBD2,TRBV6-5,many,TGTGCCAGCAGACTTAGCGGGAACGGGGTATATACGCAGTATTTT,CASRLSGNGVYTQYF
TRBJ1-6,TRBD1,TRBV2,few,TGTGCCAGCAGTTGGGGACAGGGTGGTAATTCACCCCTCCACTTT,CASSWGQGGNSPLHF
TRBJ1-5,NA,TRBV6-4,many,TGTGCCAGCAGCCAAACGAATAGCAATCAGCCCCAGCATTTT,CASSQTNSNQPQHF
TRBJ1-6,TRBD1,TRBV7-9,NA,TGTGCCAGCAGCGGATCGGGACAGGTGGTTTCACCCCTCCACTTT,CASSGSGQVVSPLHF
TRBJ1-3,NA,TRBV18,many,TGTGCCAGCTCAACCAGACAGCAACCCTCTGGAAACACCATATATTTT,CASSTRQQPSGNTIYF
TRBJ2-3,TRBD2,TRBV30,many,TGTGCCTGGAGTGCAGAGGGACTAGCGGGGGATACGCAGTATTTT,CAWSAEGLAGDTQYF
TRBJ2-7,NA,TRBV6-2/TRBV6-3,few,TGTGCCAGCATCCGGGACGCACCCTACGAGCAGTACTTC,CASIRDAPYEQYF
TRBJ1-2,NA,TRBV5-6,NA,TGTGCCAGCAGCCTGGTTGGGGACTATGGCTACACCTTC,CASSLVGDYGYTF
TRBJ2-7,NA,TRBV30,NA,TGTGCCTGGAGTGAAGGTTCGGGGGGCCAGTACGAGCAGTACTTC,CAWSEGSGGQYEQYF
TRBJ2-1,TRBD2,TRBV27,many,TGTGCCAGCAGTCTCAGCGGGGGCACGGCGGCCTACAATGAGCAGTTCTTC,CASSLSGGTAAYNEQFF
TRBJ1-6,TRBD1,TRBV7-3,NA,TGTGCCAGCAGCTCATTCGGACAGGGCAATAATTCACCCCTCCACTTT,CASSSFGQGNNSPLHF
TRBJ1-2,NA,TRBV5-1,many,TGCGCCAGCAGCATCGGACCCGCGGACTATGGCTACACCTTC,CASSIGPADYGYTF
TRBJ2-7,NA,TRBV19,many,TGTGCCAGTAGTAGGGACTCGAGCTCCTACGAGCAGTACTTC,CASSRDSSSYEQYF
TRBJ2-1,NA,TRBV11-3,NA,TGTGCCAGCAGCTTAGATCCGGAGAAGAATGAGCAGTTCTTC,CASSLDPEKNEQFF
TRBJ2-3,NA,TRBV5-5,many,TGTGCCAGCAGTCGAGGGGGGTACACAGATACGCAGTATTTT,CASSRGGYTDTQYF
TRBJ1-3,NA,TRBV30,NA,TGTGCCTGGAGTGTAAGGTTAGGAGCCTCTGGAAACACCATATATTTT,CAWSVRLGASGNTIYF
TRBJ2-5,TRBD2,TRBV6-6,many,TGTGCCAGCAGGACGATAACTAGCGGGGACCAAGAGACCCAGTACTTC,CASRTITSGDQETQYF
TRBJ2-7,NA,TRBV15,medium-sized,TGTGCCACCAGCAGAGATGTTTCGCTCAGGGAACGTTTGAACGAGCAGTACTTC,CATSRDVSLRERLNEQYF
TRBJ1-2,NA,TRBV7-2,few,TGTGCCAGCAGCTTACAGTCTGGCTACACCTTC,CASSLQSGYTF